This T cell receptor beta chain was identified in a study of T cell responses to AZD1222 COVID-19 vaccine (dated by TCRdb to the early 2020s). With regard to the full study: A total of more than 230 trial participants underwent TCR sequencing, of whom 207 had received two doses of AZD1222 and roughly 26 had received two doses of the MenACWY control vaccine. Trial participants were enrolled by age into 18-55, 56-69 and 70-plus year subgroups, with approximately 150, 30 and 60 TCR-sequenced participants respectively. The research as a whole found: Vaccine-associated CD4 TCRs spanned the whole spike protein, with dominant responses in regions 160-218 and 743-854. Participants were mostly white British, with more females than males. The authors suggested clonal diversity may have been underestimated. Epitopes outside the regions mutated in the B.1.351 and B.1.1.7 variants were reportedly recognized by nearly half of the unique spike-specific TCRs. In the small 56-69-year group, the increase in depth fell short of significance, most likely because of low power. Because no day 14 peak-response samples were available, the repertoires could be characterized only after the peak T cell response. Spike-specific TCR breadth and depth rose significantly after two AZD1222 doses compared with day 0 and with MenACWY recipients. Conclusions about previously exposed vaccinees are limited because only five to seven AZD1222 recipients were SARS-CoV-2 seropositive at baseline.

This clone showed up just a few times. No cognate antigen has been identified for it. Nothing much larger sits one base from this clone, and base qualities are not available. In the paper's terms, the time point label means: about 28 days (+/-7) after the second vaccine dose. The sample's treatment or condition label is to be understood as: meningococcal conjugate vaccine given as trial control. Vaccinee samples were obtained from the UK trials COV001 and COV002, which included a single-blind randomized controlled phase 2/3 trial of AZD1222 (ChAdOx1 nCoV-19) in healthy adults. For TCRbeta chain sequencing, PBMC samples from trial participants were taken at day 0 and at day 28 after the second dose. For CDR1 and CDR2, the germline V gene lists LGHNA and YNFKEQ. Inclusive of the bounding cysteine and phenylalanine, the CDR3 is 16 residues long. The retained sequence is limited to the CDR3, 48 bases, with the frame set at the first base. V is pared back by 2 bases and J by 2 bases, with 16 bases lying between the germline termini.

The CDR3 regions of human TCRbeta chains were analyzed by immunosequencing. The study's processing was this. TCRs in the repertoires were matched against a reference library of SARS-CoV-2-specific TCRs that had been generated with the MIRA antigen-specificity platform. Breadth was defined as the fraction of unique TCRs that were SARS-CoV-2-associated. Depth was defined as the fraction of total T cells that were SARS-CoV-2-associated. Using the MIRA data, each spike-specific TCR was assigned both to the spike region to which the TCR was reactive and to a CD4 or CD8 class. Log10-transformed breadth and depth values were compared by one-way ANOVA with Sidak's multiple comparisons tests. Held by TCRdb, this immuneACCESS table contains in-frame sequences only and omits some clones. Under half of the omission traces to an unresolved V gene where checked; the cause of the rest is unknown. V and J calls and clone size follow that table, whereas D and trimming were derived from the DNA. The sample profile shows 150,000 to 200,000 clones; 80% to 90% of them were found once. Of the sample, 4% to 4.5% is held by the ten largest clones.

The V and J segments used are TRBV4-2 and TRBJ2-7; TRBD2 is perhaps the D gene, given 6 matching bases. The TCR sequence derives from an adult who received the MenACWY meningococcal vaccine as a control. Here the sequenced sample was peripheral blood, taken 28 days after the second dose of the MenACWY control vaccine. The CDR3 protein sequence reads: CASSQTGLTRPYEQYF. The nucleotide sequence is TGTGCCAGCAGCCAAACGGGACTTACCCGACCCTACGAGCAGTACTTC.